These 32 T cell receptor beta chains share one sample of origin, sequenced in a study of blood T cell repertoires in COVID-19. The repertoire was sequenced with immunoSEQ multiplex PCR; TCRdb's copy has only in-frame clones and lacks some. This repertoire shows 180,000 or so clones, more than 70% found once; its top ten account for around 2.7%. The sample consisted of peripheral blood. All receptors come from a man aged 35 to 55 with active or convalescent COVID-19.

The gene calls are TRBV5-1 and TRBJ2-7, with D possibly TRBD1 on 8 matching bases. Germline loops: CDR1 SGHRS, CDR2 YFSETQ. The V gene lost 0 bases and the J gene lost 0 bases, with 16 bases spanning the gap. This CDR3 region has 17 residues. CDR3: CASSLGQQGGISYEQYF. The CDR3 bases are TGCGCCAGCAGCTTGGGACAACAGGGGGGGATCTCCTACGAGCAGTACTTC.

The chain carries TRBV2 and TRBJ2-7, with D tentatively TRBD2 (7 bases). Trimming took off 6 bases at V and 0 bases at J, with 12 bases between the two ends. Per germline, CDR1 SNHLY and CDR2 FYNNEI. There are 14 residues in the CDR3. The chain's CDR3 is CASRAGAISYEQYF. The CDR3 coding sequence is TGTGCCAGCAGGGCGGGGGCCATCTCCTACGAGCAGTACTTC.

V gene TRBV11-2 combines with J gene TRBJ2-1; 7 bases are a match to TRBD1. Germline V CDR1 and CDR2: SGHAT, FQNNGV. The junction had 1 base not matched to a gene; V was cut back by 5 bases and J by 3 bases. The CDR3 sequence is 13 residues long. This CDR3 reads CASSHRGYNEQFF. The CDR3 bases are TGTGCCAGCAGCCACAGGGGCTACAATGAGCAGTTCTTC.

The rearrangement links TRBV27 to TRBJ2-3, with 11 bases lining up with TRBD2. V was pared by 2 bases and J by 9 bases, with 10 bases of the junction left unmatched. This CDR3 comprises 16 residues. The germline CDR1 and CDR2 sequences are MNHEY and SMNVEV (reference sequence). CDR3 coding DNA: TGTGCCAGCAGTTTAGGTAGCGGGGGGGCTTCCGAAACGCAGTATTTT. The encoded protein is CASSLGSGGASETQYF.

The genes are TRBV7-3 and TRBJ1-1; 8 bases align to TRBD1. Unmatched junction bases numbered 7, after V lost 5 bases and J lost 5 bases. The CDR3 is made up of 14 amino acids. Germline V gene data show CDR1 as SGHTA and CDR2 as FQGTGA. For the CDR3, the DNA is TGTGCCAGCAGCCCAGGGGGCAAGAATACTGAAGCTTTCTTT. Residues: CASSPGGKNTEAFF.

The chain joins TRBV6-5 to TRBJ2-1; weak D call: TRBD1 (5 bases). Germline loops: CDR1 MNHEY, CDR2 SVGAGI. This CDR3 is built from 15 residues. V lost 4 bases, J lost 2 bases, and 12 bases lay in between. CDR3 protein: CASSLDSGTYNEQFF. The CDR3, as DNA: TGTGCCAGCAGTTTAGACAGTGGGACCTACAATGAGCAGTTCTTC.

The chain combines TRBV9 with TRBJ1-1; a possible D gene is TRBD1 (5 bases). V lost 0 bases to trimming and J lost 1 base, with 13 bases between them. The CDR3 spans 16 residues. Germline V lookup: CDR1 SGDLS, CDR2 YYNGEE. Here the CDR3 reads CASSVEGQGGNTEAFF. The CDR3 DNA reads as TGTGCCAGCAGCGTAGAGGGCCAGGGAGGGAACACTGAAGCTTTCTTT. The full variable domain, with the rest looked up from reference TRBV9 and TRBJ1-1, is DSGVTQTPKHLITATGQRVTLRCSPRSGDLSVYWYQQSLDQGLQFLIQYYNGEERAKGNILERFSAQQFPDLHSELNLSSLELGDSALYFCASSVEGQGGNTEAFFGQGTRLTVV.

This chain joins TRBV20-1 and TRBJ2-2; D remains ambiguous. Between the trimmed V and J ends, which lost 7 bases and 6 bases, there was a span of 9 bases. Germline values: CDR1 DFQATT, CDR2 SNEGSKA (reference sequence). CDR3 size: 11 residues. DNA of the CDR3: TGCAGTGTAGCTTCCCCCGGGGAGCTGTTTTTT. Translation: CSVASPGELFF.

This chain joins TRBV27 and TRBJ1-4, with 10 bases aligning to TRBD1. The CDR3 spans 15 residues. After removal of 5 bases from V and 8 bases from J, the junction contained 8 bases not matched to a gene. Germline CDR1 is MNHEY and CDR2 is SMNVEV (reference sequence). CDR3 DNA: TGTGCCAGCAGTGTGTCGACAGGGGGCGAAGAAAAACTGTTTTTT. Residues: CASSVSTGGEEKLFF. The full variable domain, its missing parts supplied by reference TRBV27 and TRBJ1-4, is EAQVTQNPRYLITVTGKKLTVTCSQNMNHEYMSWYRQDPGLGLRQIYYSMNVEVTDKGDVPEGYKVSRKEKRNFPLILESPSPNQTSLYFCASSVSTGGEEKLFFGSGTQLSVL.

The CDR3 protein is CASSPGVTGDGYTF. The DNA of the CDR3 is TGTGCCAGCAGCCCTGGGGTCACAGGGGATGGCTACACCTTC. The rearrangement joins TRBV7-3 to TRBJ1-2; TRBD1 agrees at 7 bases. CDR3 length equals 14 residues. The junction had 9 bases not matched to a gene; V was cut back by 5 bases and J by 6 bases. Germline values: CDR1 SGHTA, CDR2 FQGTGA.

This chain uses TRBV2 with TRBJ1-5, with D maybe TRBD1 (6 bases). CDR1 SNHLY and CDR2 FYNNEI come from the germline V gene. The CDR3 totals 16 residues. V was trimmed by 5 bases and J by 1 base, leaving 15 bases between them. In nucleotides, the CDR3 is TGTGCCAGCAGTCCAAGGACAGTCTCCAGCAATCAGCCCCAGCATTTT. It yields the protein CASSPRTVSSNQPQHF.

CDR3 residues: CASSRDSRDYEQYF. The CDR3 DNA reads as TGTGCCAGCAGTCGGGACAGCCGTGACTACGAGCAGTACTTC. V gene TRBV6-5 combines with J gene TRBJ2-7; TRBD1 agrees at 7 bases. In germline, CDR1 is MNHEY, CDR2 SVGAGI. This CDR3 spans 14 amino acids. V lost 5 bases, J lost 3 bases, and 7 bases stayed unmatched.

The V gene is TRBV6-5, the J gene TRBJ2-1; 8 positions agree with TRBD2. CDR1 MNHEY and CDR2 SVGAGI come from the germline V gene. Trimming at V came to 6 bases and at J to 8 bases, leaving 9 bases not matched to a gene. The CDR3 has 14 amino acids. CDR3 in amino acids: CASRVLHGRDEQFF. In DNA form, the CDR3 reads TGTGCCAGCAGAGTGCTTCACGGGAGGGATGAGCAGTTCTTC.

The chain has TRBV7-2 and TRBJ1-2; TRBD1 agrees at 12 bases. This CDR3 contains 13 residues. The V and J ends lost 5 bases and 8 bases, in that order; junction bases with no gene match: 3. Germline assignment: CDR1 SGHTA and CDR2 FQGNSA. DNA of the CDR3: TGTGCCAGCAGCAGGGACAGGGGGCGAGGCTACACCTTC. It is translated as CASSRDRGRGYTF.

V is TRBV20-1 and J is TRBJ1-1; possibly TRBD1 for D (6 bases). There are 11 residues in the CDR3. Trimming removed 7 bases from V and 4 bases from J, with 10 bases in between. Germline lookup yields CDR1 DFQATT and CDR2 SNEGSKA (reference sequence). The CDR3 is CSDLGGTEAFF. The DNA for the CDR3 is TGCAGTGACCTAGGGGGCACTGAAGCTTTCTTT.

V usage is TRBV12-3 or TRBV12-4 and J usage is TRBJ2-1; D call uncertain. Trimming cost V 3 bases and J 8 bases, with 5 bases left between them. The CDR3 covers 11 residues. The CDR3 region has the DNA TGTGCCAGCAGTTTTAAGCATGAGCAGTTCTTC. Protein product: CASSFKHEQFF.

The chain links TRBV15 to TRBJ1-5; D remains unclear. From germline, CDR1 is LNHNV and CDR2 YYDKDF (reference sequence). This CDR3 has 13 residues. V was pared by 0 bases and J by 6 bases, with 6 bases between. The CDR3 coding sequence is TGTGCCACCAGCAGAGATAGGAGTCAGCCCCAGCATTTT. It codes for CATSRDRSQPQHF.

J is TRBJ2-3 and V is TRBV4-1, with 7 positions matching TRBD2. The CDR3 runs 13 residues. The germline V gene has CDR1 MGHRA and CDR2 YSYEKL. After removal of 2 bases from V and 4 bases from J, the junction contained 0 bases not matched to a gene. CDR3 sequence (DNA): TGCGCCAGCAGCCAACTAGCGGCAGATACGCAGTATTTT. Its translation is CASSQLAADTQYF.

This clone came up a few times. The CDR3 sequence: CAISEAYREGRLNTEAFF. As DNA, the CDR3 is TGTGCCATCAGTGAGGCCTACAGGGAAGGTAGATTGAACACTGAAGCTTTCTTT. This chain uses TRBV10-3 with TRBJ1-1; the D gene is possibly TRBD1 (6 bases). The germline V gene encodes CDR1 ENHRY and CDR2 SYGVKD. This CDR3 is built from 18 residues. The V end was cut by 2 bases, the J end by 0 bases, with 19 bases between.

This clone appeared a single time. V and J are TRBV29-1 and TRBJ1-3; no clear D gene. The germline V gene encodes CDR1 SQVTM and CDR2 ANQGSEA. The CDR3 consists of 14 residues. With 0 bases removed from V and 2 bases from J, the gap between germline ends came to 8 bases. Here the CDR3 reads CSVEEAGTGNTIYF. As DNA, the CDR3 is TGCAGCGTTGAAGAAGCCGGGACTGGAAACACCATATATTTT. Full variable domain (rest looked up from reference TRBV29-1 and TRBJ1-3): SAVISQKPSRDICQRGTSLTIQCQVDSQVTMMFWYRQQPGQSLTLIATANQGSEATYESGFVIDKFPISRPNLTFSTLTVSNMSPEDSSIYLCSVEEAGTGNTIYFGEGSWLTVV.

The V and J genes are TRBV7-2 and TRBJ2-2, with TRBD2 as a possible D gene (7 bases). V was cut by 6 bases and J by 3 bases, with 14 bases left in between. Germline values: CDR1 SGHTA, CDR2 FQGNSA. This CDR3 is 15 amino acids long. The CDR3 nucleotides read TGTGCCAGCAGGAAGGGAGGGGGAGACACCGGGGAGCTGTTTTTT. This gives the protein CASRKGGGDTGELFF.

This clone showed up just once. The V call is TRBV7-3, the J call TRBJ1-1, with 7 bases aligning to TRBD1. Germline CDR1 is SGHTA and CDR2 is FQGTGA. The CDR3 is 17 amino acids. The junction had 12 bases not matched to a gene; V was cut back by 4 bases and J by 1 base. CDR3 region: CASSSGPQTGRNTEAFF. The CDR3 region has the DNA TGTGCCAGCAGCTCGGGGCCTCAGACAGGGAGGAACACTGAAGCTTTCTTT.

Worth noting for this clone: At one end the junction does not follow the germline gene, possibly because of a read error. The chain has TRBV6-1 and TRBJ1-6; TRBD1 aligns across 7 bases. Germline values: CDR1 MNHNS, CDR2 SASEGT. The CDR3 is made up of 13 amino acids. This CDR3 is CAGRGRVDSPLHF. The CDR3 DNA reads TGTGCCGGCAGGGGGAGAGTGGATTCACCCCTCCACTTT.

The rearrangement joins TRBV6-5 to TRBJ1-2, with D unclear. Per germline, CDR1 MNHEY and CDR2 SVGAGI. The CDR3 runs 12 residues. Deletions cut 8 bases from V and 0 bases from J, with 7 bases between. The CDR3, as DNA: TGTGCCAGCCGAGCCCCTAACTATGGCTACACCTTC. Its protein is CASRAPNYGYTF.

The rearrangement uses TRBV4-3 and TRBJ2-2; D not certain. Germline values: CDR1 LGHNA, CDR2 YSLEER. CDR3 length: 14 amino acids. The V gene lost 1 base and the J gene lost 4 bases, with 7 bases spanning the gap. CDR3 DNA: TGCGCCAGCAGCCAAGCTAGTCTCACCGGGGAGCTGTTTTTT. Translation: CASSQASLTGELFF.

J is TRBJ1-2 and V is TRBV24-1, with no clear D. The V gene's germline CDR1 is KGHDR and CDR2 SFDVKD. The CDR3 loop spans 12 amino acids. Trimming removed 1 base at V and 5 bases at J, with 4 bases between. The chain's CDR3 is CATSDFRYGYTF. CDR3 in DNA: TGTGCCACCAGTGATTTTCGTTATGGCTACACCTTC.

V usage is TRBV18 and J usage is TRBJ1-4; D perhaps matches TRBD1 (5 bases). Trimming stripped 0 bases from V and 8 bases from J, with 13 bases between. The CDR3 is 15 residues long. Germline CDR1 and CDR2: KGHSH and LQKENI. CDR3 bases: TGTGCCAGCTCACCACCGACCCAGGGCGTCGAAAAACTGTTTTTT. This translates into CASSPPTQGVEKLFF.

The rearrangement links TRBV7-8 to TRBJ1-1; D is perhaps TRBD1 (5 bases). Germline CDR1 and CDR2: SGHVS and FQNEAQ. The CDR3 sequence is 16 residues long. The V end was cut by 5 bases, the J end by 6 bases, with 22 bases between. The DNA for the CDR3 is TGTGCCAGCAGCCCATATGGGGGGGTTGGACCTTCTGAAGCTTTCTTT. Translated, it gives CASSPYGGVGPSEAFF.

V gene TRBV30 combines with J gene TRBJ1-4; TRBD1 matches 8 bases. Germline values: CDR1 GTSNPN, CDR2 SVGIG (reference sequence). V lost 2 bases and J lost 8; bases outside the gene matches: 10. The CDR3 totals 15 residues. CDR3 nucleotides: TGTGCCTGGAGTCGCCTGCCGGGACAGGAGGAAAAACTGTTTTTT. Protein sequence: CAWSRLPGQEEKLFF.

The J gene is TRBJ2-7, the V gene TRBV27; 8 nucleotides match TRBD2. This CDR3 region has 16 residues. From germline, CDR1 is MNHEY and CDR2 SMNVEV (reference sequence). J was trimmed by 0 bases and V by 6 bases; bases with no gene match: 10. CDR3 DNA: TGTGCCAGCAGATACCGTAGCGGGGTCGACTCCTACGAGCAGTACTTC. Amino acid sequence: CASRYRSGVDSYEQYF.

This clone was recorded a few times. The rearrangement links TRBV5-6 to TRBJ1-6, with D possibly TRBD1 on 6 matching bases. V was pared by 4 bases and J by 7 bases, with 12 bases between. The CDR3 loop spans 14 amino acids. Germline V CDR1 and CDR2: SGHDT, YYEEEE. The DNA of the CDR3 is TGTGCCAGCAGCATACAGGGTAGAAATTCACCCCTCCACTTT. Protein product: CASSIQGRNSPLHF.

The chain combines TRBV4-1 with TRBJ2-5; possible D gene TRBD2, 5 bases. Between the trimmed V and J ends, which lost 1 base and 2 bases, there was a span of 8 bases. The CDR3 contains 14 residues. Germline CDR1 is MGHRA and CDR2 is YSYEKL. DNA for the CDR3: TGCGCCAGCAGCCAAGTTCCGGGGCAAGAGACCCAGTACTTC. Its protein product is CASSQVPGQETQYF.